These T cell receptor beta chains were read from a single sample in a study of blood T cell repertoires in COVID-19. Measured with immunoSEQ multiplex PCR; TCRdb has only the in-frame clones, and not every one. The sample holds under 60,000 clones, about 76% seen once. Sequencing input: peripheral blood. These receptors were collected from a human donor with active or convalescent COVID-19. The donor label of this sample is uncertain. The CDR3 runs from the conserved cysteine through the conserved F or W. Fields, in order: V gene, J gene, D gene, CDR3 protein. A D gene is named only where the DNA matches it firmly.

v_call: TRBV4-3; j_call: TRBJ2-7; d_call: NA; cdr3_aa: CASSQEVSGNEQYF
v_call: TRBV14; j_call: TRBJ2-1; d_call: TRBD1; cdr3_aa: CASRPRTGDNEQFF
v_call: TRBV7-2; j_call: TRBJ2-7; d_call: NA; cdr3_aa: CASSLEEGEQYF
v_call: TRBV6-2/TRBV6-3; j_call: TRBJ1-2; d_call: TRBD1; cdr3_aa: CASSQGQGVIYGYTF
v_call: TRBV30; j_call: TRBJ2-1; d_call: NA; cdr3_aa: CAWSALGTLDEQFF
v_call: TRBV11-3; j_call: TRBJ1-2; d_call: NA; cdr3_aa: CASSLDNGVNYGYTF
v_call: TRBV5-4; j_call: TRBJ2-5; d_call: NA; cdr3_aa: CATRGGPGQETQYF
v_call: TRBV6-1; j_call: TRBJ2-5; d_call: TRBD1; cdr3_aa: CASSVGTGSETQYF
v_call: TRBV2; j_call: TRBJ2-3; d_call: TRBD2; cdr3_aa: CASSEISGRFTDTQYF
v_call: TRBV11-3; j_call: TRBJ2-7; d_call: NA; cdr3_aa: CASRRDSSGEQYF
v_call: TRBV25-1; j_call: TRBJ1-2; d_call: NA; cdr3_aa: CASSERQGYGYTF
v_call: TRBV5-4; j_call: TRBJ2-4; d_call: NA; cdr3_aa: CASSLVGGVAKNIQYF
v_call: TRBV7-6; j_call: TRBJ2-7; d_call: TRBD2; cdr3_aa: CASSPTSGSLHEQYF
v_call: TRBV9; j_call: TRBJ2-7; d_call: NA; cdr3_aa: CASSGRDNGNEQYF
v_call: TRBV19; j_call: TRBJ2-1; d_call: TRBD2; cdr3_aa: CASSSGLAGVYRANEQFF
v_call: TRBV15; j_call: TRBJ2-5; d_call: NA; cdr3_aa: CATSRDGSPQETQYF
v_call: TRBV6-5; j_call: TRBJ2-7; d_call: NA; cdr3_aa: CASSYSLSGAPYEQYF
v_call: TRBV5-1; j_call: TRBJ2-7; d_call: NA; cdr3_aa: CASSLAGSGAYEQYF
v_call: TRBV5-8; j_call: TRBJ2-1; d_call: NA; cdr3_aa: CASSVRDSGVFPNEQFF
v_call: TRBV10-3; j_call: TRBJ1-2; d_call: NA; cdr3_aa: CAISENGGYGYTF
v_call: TRBV10-3; j_call: TRBJ2-7; d_call: TRBD2; cdr3_aa: CAISESTSPDEQYF
v_call: TRBV6-1; j_call: TRBJ2-7; d_call: TRBD1; cdr3_aa: CASSESTGREQYF
v_call: TRBV11-2; j_call: TRBJ2-3; d_call: NA; cdr3_aa: CASSHTTQYF
v_call: TRBV11-3; j_call: TRBJ2-1; d_call: TRBD2; cdr3_aa: CASSGRTSGGGDEQFF
v_call: TRBV24-1; j_call: TRBJ2-3; d_call: NA; cdr3_aa: CATSDFRLTRSTDTQYF
v_call: TRBV30; j_call: TRBJ1-1; d_call: TRBD1; cdr3_aa: CALDRERGTEAFF
v_call: TRBV11-3; j_call: TRBJ1-1; d_call: TRBD1; cdr3_aa: CASSLVQGEGEAFF
v_call: TRBV9; j_call: TRBJ2-1; d_call: NA; cdr3_aa: CASSPRSFAYNEQFF
v_call: TRBV2; j_call: TRBJ2-1; d_call: TRBD2; cdr3_aa: CASGGLAGDHSYNEQFF
v_call: TRBV18; j_call: TRBJ2-7; d_call: NA; cdr3_aa: CASSADTGSYEQYF
v_call: TRBV23-1; j_call: TRBJ2-3; d_call: NA; cdr3_aa: CASSQSREITDTQYF
v_call: TRBV4-3; j_call: TRBJ2-2; d_call: TRBD1; cdr3_aa: CASSHSQGDTGELFF
v_call: TRBV27; j_call: TRBJ2-7; d_call: NA; cdr3_aa: CASSLVANYEQYF
v_call: TRBV28; j_call: TRBJ2-5; d_call: TRBD2; cdr3_aa: CASSVTSGWHQETQYF
v_call: TRBV5-4; j_call: TRBJ1-6; d_call: TRBD1; cdr3_aa: CASSFDRGGTASPLHF
v_call: TRBV5-4; j_call: TRBJ1-5; d_call: NA; cdr3_aa: CASSPLQGAQPQHF
v_call: TRBV27; j_call: TRBJ2-7; d_call: TRBD1; cdr3_aa: CASTPRQGAGGEQYF
v_call: TRBV11-3; j_call: TRBJ1-5; d_call: NA; cdr3_aa: CASSQDSNQPQHF